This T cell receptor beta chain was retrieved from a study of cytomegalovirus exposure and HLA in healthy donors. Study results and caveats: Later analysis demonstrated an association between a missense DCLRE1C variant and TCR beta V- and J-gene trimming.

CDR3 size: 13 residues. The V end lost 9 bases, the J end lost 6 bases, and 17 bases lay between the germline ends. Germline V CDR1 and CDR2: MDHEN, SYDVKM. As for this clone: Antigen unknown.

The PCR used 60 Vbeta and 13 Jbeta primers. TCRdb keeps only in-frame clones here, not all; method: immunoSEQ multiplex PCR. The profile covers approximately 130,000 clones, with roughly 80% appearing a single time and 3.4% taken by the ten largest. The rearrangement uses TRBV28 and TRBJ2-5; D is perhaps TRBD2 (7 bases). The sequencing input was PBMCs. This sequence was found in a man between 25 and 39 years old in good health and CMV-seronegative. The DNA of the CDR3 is TGTGCCAGTCAACAGGGAGGGAGAAAGACCCAGTACTTC. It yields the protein CASQQGGRKTQYF.